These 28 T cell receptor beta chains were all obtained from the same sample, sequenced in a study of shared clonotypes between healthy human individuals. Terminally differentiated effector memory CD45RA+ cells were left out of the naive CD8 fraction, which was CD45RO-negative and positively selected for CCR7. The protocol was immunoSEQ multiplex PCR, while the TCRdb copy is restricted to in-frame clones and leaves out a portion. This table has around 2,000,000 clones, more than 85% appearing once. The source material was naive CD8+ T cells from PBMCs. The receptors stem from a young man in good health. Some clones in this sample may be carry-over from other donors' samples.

In DNA form, the CDR3 reads TGTGCCAGCAGTTTGAGGGTAGCGGGGTATTACAATGAGCAGTTCTTC. Amino acid sequence: CASSLRVAGYYNEQFF. J is TRBJ2-1 and V is TRBV28; TRBD2 aligns across 8 bases. Germline V gives CDR1 MDHEN, CDR2 SYDVKM. The CDR3 runs 16 residues. V lost 3 bases to trimming and J lost 4 bases; unmatched junction nucleotides: 8.

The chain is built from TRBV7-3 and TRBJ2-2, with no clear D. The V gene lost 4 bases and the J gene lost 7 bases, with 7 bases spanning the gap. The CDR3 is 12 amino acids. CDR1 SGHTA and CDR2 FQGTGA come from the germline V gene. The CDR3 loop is CASSSGNGELFF. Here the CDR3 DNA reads TGTGCCAGCAGCTCCGGAAACGGGGAGCTGTTTTTT.

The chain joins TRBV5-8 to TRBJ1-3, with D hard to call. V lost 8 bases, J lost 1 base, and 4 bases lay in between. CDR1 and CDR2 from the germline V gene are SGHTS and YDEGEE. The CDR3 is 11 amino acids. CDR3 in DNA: TGTGCCAGTGTATCTGGAAACACCATATATTTT. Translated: CASVSGNTIYF.

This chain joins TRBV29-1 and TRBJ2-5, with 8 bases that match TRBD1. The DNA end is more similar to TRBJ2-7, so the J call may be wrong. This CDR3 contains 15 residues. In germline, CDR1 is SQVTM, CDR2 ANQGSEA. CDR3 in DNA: TGCAGCGTTGAGGGGTTCGGGGACAGGCCCTACGAGCAGTACTTC. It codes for CSVEGFGDRPYEQYF.

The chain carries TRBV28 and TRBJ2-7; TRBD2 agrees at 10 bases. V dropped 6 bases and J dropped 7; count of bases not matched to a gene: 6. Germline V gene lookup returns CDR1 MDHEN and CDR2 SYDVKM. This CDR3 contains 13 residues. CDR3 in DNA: TGTGCCAGCAGAGCGGGAGGGACGGTGGAGCAGTACTTC. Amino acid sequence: CASRAGGTVEQYF.

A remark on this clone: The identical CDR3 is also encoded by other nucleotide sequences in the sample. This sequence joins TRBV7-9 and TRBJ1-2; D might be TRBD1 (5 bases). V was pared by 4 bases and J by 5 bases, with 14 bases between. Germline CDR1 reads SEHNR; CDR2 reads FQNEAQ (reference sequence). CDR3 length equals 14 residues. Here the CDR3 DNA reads TGTGCCAGCAGCTCAAGACAAGGGGCTTATGGCTACACCTTC. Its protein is CASSSRQGAYGYTF.

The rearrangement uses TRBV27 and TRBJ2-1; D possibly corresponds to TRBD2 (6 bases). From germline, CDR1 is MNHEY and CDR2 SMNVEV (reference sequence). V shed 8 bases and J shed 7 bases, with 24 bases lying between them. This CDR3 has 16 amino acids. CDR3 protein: CASGSNTGVPGNEQFF. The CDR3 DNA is TGTGCCAGCGGATCTAATACGGGAGTCCCCGGTAATGAGCAGTTCTTC.

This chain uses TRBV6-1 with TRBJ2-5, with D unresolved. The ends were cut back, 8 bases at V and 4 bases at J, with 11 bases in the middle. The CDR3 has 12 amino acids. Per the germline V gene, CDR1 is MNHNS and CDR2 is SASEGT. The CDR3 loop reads CASETTRETQYF. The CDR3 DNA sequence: TGTGCCAGCGAAACCACAAGAGAGACCCAGTACTTC.

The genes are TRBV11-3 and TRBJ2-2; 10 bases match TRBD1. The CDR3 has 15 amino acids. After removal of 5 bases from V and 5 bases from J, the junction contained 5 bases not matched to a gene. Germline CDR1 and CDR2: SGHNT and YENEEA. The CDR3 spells CASSPRTGGTGELFF. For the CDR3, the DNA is TGTGCCAGCAGCCCACGGACAGGGGGGACCGGGGAGCTGTTTTTT.

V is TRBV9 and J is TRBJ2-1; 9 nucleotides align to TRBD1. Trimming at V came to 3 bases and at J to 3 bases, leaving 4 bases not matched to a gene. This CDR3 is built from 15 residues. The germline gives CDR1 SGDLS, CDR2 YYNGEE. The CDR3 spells CASSDRGQGYNEQFF. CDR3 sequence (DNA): TGTGCCAGCAGCGATAGGGGACAGGGCTACAATGAGCAGTTCTTC.

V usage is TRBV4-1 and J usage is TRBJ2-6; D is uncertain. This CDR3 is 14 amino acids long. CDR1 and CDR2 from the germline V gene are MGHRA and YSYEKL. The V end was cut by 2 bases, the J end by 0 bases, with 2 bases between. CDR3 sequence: CASSQSSGANVLTF. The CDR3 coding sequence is TGCGCCAGCAGCCAAAGCTCTGGGGCCAACGTCCTGACTTTC.

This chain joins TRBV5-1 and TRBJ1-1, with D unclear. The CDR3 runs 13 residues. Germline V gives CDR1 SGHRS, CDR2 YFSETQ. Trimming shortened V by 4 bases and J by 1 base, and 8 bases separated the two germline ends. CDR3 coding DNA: TGCGCCAGCAGCGCTAGTCCGAACACTGAAGCTTTCTTT. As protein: CASSASPNTEAFF.

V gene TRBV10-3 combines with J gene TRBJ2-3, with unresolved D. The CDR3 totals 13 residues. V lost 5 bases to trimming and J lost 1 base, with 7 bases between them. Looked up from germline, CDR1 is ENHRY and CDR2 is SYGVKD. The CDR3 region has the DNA TGTGCCATCAGTATCCCGGGCACAGATACGCAGTATTTT. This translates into CAISIPGTDTQYF.

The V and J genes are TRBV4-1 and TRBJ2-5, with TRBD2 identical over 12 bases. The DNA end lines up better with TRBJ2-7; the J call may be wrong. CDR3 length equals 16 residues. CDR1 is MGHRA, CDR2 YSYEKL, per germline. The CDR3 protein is CASSQSTSGSSYEQYF. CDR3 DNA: TGCGCCAGCAGCCAATCGACTAGCGGGAGTTCCTACGAGCAGTACTTC.

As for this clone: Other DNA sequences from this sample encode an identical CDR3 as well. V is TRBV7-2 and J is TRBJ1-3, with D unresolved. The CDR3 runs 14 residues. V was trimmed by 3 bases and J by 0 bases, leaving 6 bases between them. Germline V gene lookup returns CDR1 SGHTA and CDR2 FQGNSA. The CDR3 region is CASSLGSSGNTIYF. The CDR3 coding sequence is TGTGCCAGCAGCTTGGGCAGCTCTGGAAACACCATATATTTT.

In DNA, the CDR3 is TGTGCCAGCAGTTTCGCCGGGACAGGGGGCAATGAGCAGTTCTTC. Protein product: CASSFAGTGGNEQFF. V and J are TRBV27 and TRBJ2-1; TRBD1 agrees at 11 bases. V dropped 3 bases and J dropped 6; count of bases not matched to a gene: 4. CDR1 and CDR2 (germline): MNHEY, SMNVEV (reference sequence). This CDR3 contains 15 residues.

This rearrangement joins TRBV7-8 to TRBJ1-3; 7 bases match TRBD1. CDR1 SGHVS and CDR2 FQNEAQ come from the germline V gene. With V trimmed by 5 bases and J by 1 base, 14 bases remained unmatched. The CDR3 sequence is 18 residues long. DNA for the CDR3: TGTGCCAGCAGCCCCCAGGGACAGACGATTACATCTGGAAACACCATATATTTT. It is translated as CASSPQGQTITSGNTIYF.

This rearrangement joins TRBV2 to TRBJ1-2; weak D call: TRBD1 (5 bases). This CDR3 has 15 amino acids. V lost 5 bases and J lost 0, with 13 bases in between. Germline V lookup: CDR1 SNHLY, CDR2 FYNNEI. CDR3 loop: CASSTGRAPNYGYTF. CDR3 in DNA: TGTGCCAGCAGTACGGGACGGGCACCTAACTATGGCTACACCTTC.

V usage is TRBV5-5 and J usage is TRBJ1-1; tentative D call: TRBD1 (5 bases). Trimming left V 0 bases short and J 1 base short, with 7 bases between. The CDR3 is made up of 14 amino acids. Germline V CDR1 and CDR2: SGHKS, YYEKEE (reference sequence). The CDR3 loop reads CASSLDRSNTEAFF. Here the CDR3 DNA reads TGTGCCAGCAGCTTGGACAGGTCGAACACTGAAGCTTTCTTT.

CDR3 protein: CASTDLGQNNEQFF. The CDR3 DNA follows: TGTGCCAGCACCGACCTCGGGCAGAACAATGAGCAGTTCTTC. V usage is TRBV6-6 and J usage is TRBJ2-1, with D unresolved. This CDR3 comprises 14 residues. Germline CDR1 reads MNHNY; CDR2 reads SVGAGI (reference sequence). Trimming removed 7 bases at V and 5 bases at J, with 15 bases between.

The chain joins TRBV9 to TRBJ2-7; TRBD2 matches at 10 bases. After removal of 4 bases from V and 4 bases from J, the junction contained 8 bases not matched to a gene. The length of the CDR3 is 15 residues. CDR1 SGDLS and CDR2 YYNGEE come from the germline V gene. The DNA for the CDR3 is TGTGCCAGCAGCCCCCGGGGTAGCGGGAGGTACGAGCAGTACTTC. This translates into CASSPRGSGRYEQYF.

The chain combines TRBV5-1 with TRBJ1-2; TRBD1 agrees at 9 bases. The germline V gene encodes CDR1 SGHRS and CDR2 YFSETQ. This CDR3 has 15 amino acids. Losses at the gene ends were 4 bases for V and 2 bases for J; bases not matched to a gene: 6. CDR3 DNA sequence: TGCGCCAGCAGCAGCCGGGACAGGGACAACTATGGCTACACCTTC. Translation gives CASSSRDRDNYGYTF. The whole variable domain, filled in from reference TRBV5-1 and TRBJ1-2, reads KAGVTQTPRYLIKTRGQQVTLSCSPISGHRSVSWYQQTPGQGLQFLFEYFSETQRNKGNFPGRFSGRQFSNSRSEMNVSTLELGDSALYLCASSSRDRDNYGYTFGSGTRLTVV.

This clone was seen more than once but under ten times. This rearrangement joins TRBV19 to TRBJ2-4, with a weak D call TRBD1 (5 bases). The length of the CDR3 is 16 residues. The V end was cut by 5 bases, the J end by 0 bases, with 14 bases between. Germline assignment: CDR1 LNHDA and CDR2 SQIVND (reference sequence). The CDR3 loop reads CASSPRTTLAKNIQYF. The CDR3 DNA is TGTGCCAGTAGTCCTCGGACAACACTAGCCAAAAACATTCAGTACTTC.

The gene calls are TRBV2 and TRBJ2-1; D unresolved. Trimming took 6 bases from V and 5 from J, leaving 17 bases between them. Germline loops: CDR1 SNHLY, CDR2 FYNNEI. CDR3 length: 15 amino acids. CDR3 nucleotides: TGTGCCAGCAGAAAAACGGGCGATAACCACAATGAGCAGTTCTTC. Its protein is CASRKTGDNHNEQFF.

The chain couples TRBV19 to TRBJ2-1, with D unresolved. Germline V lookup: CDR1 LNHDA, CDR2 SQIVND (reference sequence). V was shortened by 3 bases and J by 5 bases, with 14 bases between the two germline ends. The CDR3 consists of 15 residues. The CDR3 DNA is TGTGCCAGTAGTATTCTGGGAACCCAGAACAATGAGCAGTTCTTC. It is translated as CASSILGTQNNEQFF.

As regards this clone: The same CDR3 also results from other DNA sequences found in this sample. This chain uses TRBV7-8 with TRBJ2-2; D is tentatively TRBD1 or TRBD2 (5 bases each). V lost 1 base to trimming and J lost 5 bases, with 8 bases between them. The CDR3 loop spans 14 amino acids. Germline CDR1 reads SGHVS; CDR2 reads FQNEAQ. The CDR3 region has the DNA TGTGCCAGCAGCTTAGGGGGGAGTACCGGGGAGCTGTTTTTT. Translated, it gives CASSLGGSTGELFF.

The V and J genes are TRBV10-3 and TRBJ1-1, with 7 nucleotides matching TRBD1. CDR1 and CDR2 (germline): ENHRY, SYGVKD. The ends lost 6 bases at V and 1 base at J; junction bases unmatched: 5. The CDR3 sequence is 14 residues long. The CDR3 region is CAISWDRGNTEAFF. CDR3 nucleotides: TGTGCCATCAGCTGGGACAGAGGGAACACTGAAGCTTTCTTT.

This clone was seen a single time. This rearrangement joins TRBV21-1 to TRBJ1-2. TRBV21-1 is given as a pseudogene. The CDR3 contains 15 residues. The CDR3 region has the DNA TGTGCCAGCAGCAAGAAGGACTCCCCGAAGGATGGCTACACCTTC. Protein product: CASSKKDSPKDGYTF.